The 11 T cell receptor beta chains in this list originate from one sample, sequenced in a study of cytomegalovirus exposure and HLA in healthy donors. Vbeta (60) and Jbeta (13) primers were used in the PCR. Repertoires were generated with immunoSEQ multiplex PCR, while TCRdb's copy carries only in-frame clones and drops some. The top ten hold approximately 0.51% of the sample, which has under 200,000 clones, over 70% seen once. Input material: PBMCs. The receptor set was obtained from a woman between 50 and 59 years old in good health and CMV-seronegative.

V and J are TRBV18 and TRBJ2-1; a weak D match, TRBD2 (7 bases). Germline V gene lookup returns CDR1 KGHSH and CDR2 LQKENI. Trimming removed 4 bases at V and 1 base at J, with 11 bases between. The CDR3 totals 15 residues. The CDR3 loop reads CASSQGGLSYNEQFF. In nucleotides, the CDR3 is TGTGCCAGCTCACAGGGGGGGCTTTCCTACAATGAGCAGTTCTTC.

This clone was seen only a few times. This sequence joins TRBV7-8 and TRBJ1-4; perhaps TRBD1 as D (6 bases). Trimming removed 5 bases at V and 5 bases at J, with 21 bases between. CDR1 and CDR2 from the germline V gene are SGHVS and FQNEAQ. The CDR3 totals 17 residues. In DNA, the CDR3 is TGTGCCAGCAGCATTTACAGGGTTTCGGGAACGAATGAAAAACTGTTTTTT. Encoded protein: CASSIYRVSGTNEKLFF. Full variable domain (remainder filled in from reference TRBV7-8 and TRBJ1-4): GAGVSQSPRYKVAKRGQDVALRCDPISGHVSLFWYQQALGQGPEFLTYFQNEAQLDKSGLPSDRFFAERPEGSVSTLKIQRTQQEDSAVYLCASSIYRVSGTNEKLFFGSGTQLSVL.

This rearrangement joins TRBV29-1 to TRBJ1-1; D is perhaps TRBD1 (5 bases). Per germline, CDR1 SQVTM and CDR2 ANQGSEA. Trimming pared 2 bases from V and 4 bases from J, leaving 8 bases between. The CDR3 sequence is 12 residues long. The CDR3: CSVEHDSTEAFF. The CDR3 DNA follows: TGCAGCGTTGAACATGACAGCACTGAAGCTTTCTTT. Filled out from reference TRBV29-1 and TRBJ1-1, the complete variable domain reads SAVISQKPSRDICQRGTSLTIQCQVDSQVTMMFWYRQQPGQSLTLIATANQGSEATYESGFVIDKFPISRPNLTFSTLTVSNMSPEDSSIYLCSVEHDSTEAFFGQGTRLTVV.

The chain recombines TRBV27 with TRBJ2-6; 7 bases align to TRBD2. J lost 0 bases, V lost 5 bases, and 10 bases had no gene match. Germline V gene sequence: CDR1 MNHEY, CDR2 SMNVEV (reference sequence). The length of the CDR3 is 18 residues. For the CDR3, the DNA is TGTGCCAGCAGTCCCCGGGGAGGGGTCAGCTCTGGGGCCAACGTCCTGACTTTC. Translating it yields CASSPRGGVSSGANVLTF.

The chain combines TRBV21-1 with TRBJ2-3; the DNA was not compared with TRBD2, the D call given in the table. TRBV21-1 represents a pseudogene. The CDR3 spans 17 residues. The CDR3 bases are TGTGCCAGCGAGGGGAGCGGGGGGCACCACAGCACAGATACGCAGTATTTT. Its translation is CASEGSGGHHSTDTQYF.

V and J are TRBV28 and TRBJ1-2, with D perhaps TRBD1 (6 bases). The germline gives CDR1 MDHEN, CDR2 SYDVKM. V dropped 5 bases and J dropped 8 bases, with 18 bases sitting between them. This CDR3 region has 14 residues. As DNA, the CDR3 is TGTGCCAGCAGTCTTTTACAAGGGGGTGGCGGCTACACCTTC. This codes for CASSLLQGGGGYTF.

This clone was seen more than once but under ten times. The chain joins TRBV28 to TRBJ2-6, with D perhaps matching TRBD2 (6 bases). The V gene's germline CDR1 is MDHEN and CDR2 SYDVKM. This CDR3 spans 17 amino acids. The V end lost 4 bases, the J end lost 4 bases, and 17 bases lay between the germline ends. The DNA for the CDR3 is TGTGCCAGCAGTTCCCGGCCAGGGCGGGACGGGGCCAACGTCCTGACTTTC. Its translation is CASSSRPGRDGANVLTF.

Worth noting for this clone: The limits of the CDR3 on the DNA are not certain, so only TCRdb's listed CDR3 is given. This chain uses TRBV28 with TRBJ1-1. CDR1 is MDHEN and CDR2 is SYDVKM in the germline V gene. The CDR3 spans 13 amino acids, including both terminal residues. The CDR3 here is CASSSSVVTEAFF.

The V and J genes are TRBV4-2 and TRBJ2-1, with 11 bases matching TRBD2. CDR3 length: 14 residues. V was pared by 4 bases and J by 7 bases, with 3 bases of the junction left unmatched. The germline gives CDR1 LGHNA, CDR2 YNFKEQ. In DNA, the CDR3 is TGTGCCAGCAGCCTAGCGGGAGGGTTAAATGAGCAGTTCTTC. Translated: CASSLAGGLNEQFF.

Regarding this clone: Distinct nucleotide sequences in the sample also encode this CDR3. The chain recombines TRBV11-2 with TRBJ2-7; possible D gene TRBD1, 6 bases. V was clipped by 4 bases and J by 3 bases, with 7 bases between them. Germline lookup yields CDR1 SGHAT and CDR2 FQNNGV. CDR3 length: 12 residues. The CDR3 here is CASSSQGYEQYF. The CDR3 region has the DNA TGTGCCAGCAGCTCACAGGGCTACGAGCAGTACTTC.

V gene TRBV10-3 combines with J gene TRBJ1-5, with D perhaps TRBD1 (5 bases). Trimming took off 3 bases at V and 6 bases at J, with 18 bases between the two ends. The CDR3 contains 16 residues. Germline-derived CDR1 and CDR2 are ENHRY and SYGVKD. The DNA for the CDR3 is TGTGCCATCAGTGACCACCATGGGCAGGGAGGTCAGCCCCAGCATTTT. It encodes CAISDHHGQGGQPQHF.